The T cell receptor beta chain under discussion was sequenced for a study of blood T cell repertoires in COVID-19. At the level of the study: The United States, Italy and Spain were the sources of the acute and convalescent COVID-19 samples.

Authors' processing steps: Amplification with reference gene primers provided the estimates of nucleated cell counts. Produced via immunoSEQ multiplex PCR; TCRdb's table is partial and in-frame only. V and J calls and clone size are as listed in that table; D and trimming were resolved from the DNA. The sample lists tens of thousands of clones; 89% were seen once. CDR1 SGHTS and CDR2 YDEGEE come from the germline V gene. The CDR3 has 14 residues. V shed 5 bases and J shed 6 bases, with 15 bases lying between them. The source material was peripheral blood. The chain couples TRBV5-8 to TRBJ2-1, with D perhaps matching TRBD2 (7 bases). This clonotype was obtained from a man between 50 and 59 years old with acute or convalescent COVID-19. The CDR3, as DNA: TGTGCCAGCAGGCCTAGGGGGGGCGTCAATGAGCAGTTCTTC. This gives the protein CASRPRGGVNEQFF.